The T cell receptor (beta chain) described here comes from a study of shared clonotypes between healthy human individuals. Study results and caveats: Only blood was sampled; tissue repertoires likely differ. A limitation of the genetic and exposure-history diversity represented arose from few donors.

Division of CD4+ cells produced a CD45RA+ naive subset and a CD45RA-negative memory subset. With regard to this clone: The antigen is not known.

Every subset's genomic DNA went evenly onto several immunoSEQ plates. Measured with immunoSEQ multiplex PCR; TCRdb has only the in-frame clones, and not every one. This table holds roughly 1,500,000 clones, under 99% found once. The sequence was collected from a man aged 25-45 years in good health. The sequencing input was naive CD4+ T cells sorted from blood. The subset is: CD45RA+ positively selected.

Here the CDR3 DNA reads TGTGCCAGCAGCAAAGTCCGACGGCGCTCCTACGAGCAGTACTTC. Its translation is CASSKVRRRSYEQYF. The rearrangement uses TRBV21-1 and TRBJ2-7. TRBV21-1 is termed a pseudogene. The CDR3 runs 15 residues.